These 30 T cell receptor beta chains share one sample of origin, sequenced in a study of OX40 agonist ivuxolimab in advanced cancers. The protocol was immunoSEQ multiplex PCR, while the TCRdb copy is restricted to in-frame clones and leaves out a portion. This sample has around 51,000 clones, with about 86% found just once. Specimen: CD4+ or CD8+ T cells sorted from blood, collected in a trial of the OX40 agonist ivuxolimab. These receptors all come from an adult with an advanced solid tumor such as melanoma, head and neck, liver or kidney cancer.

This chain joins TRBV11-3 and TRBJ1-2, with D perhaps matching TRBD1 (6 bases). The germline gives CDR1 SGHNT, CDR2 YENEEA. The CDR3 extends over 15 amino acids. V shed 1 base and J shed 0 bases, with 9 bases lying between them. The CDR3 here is CASSLGTASNYGYTF. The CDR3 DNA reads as TGTGCCAGCAGCTTAGGGACAGCCTCTAACTATGGCTACACCTTC.

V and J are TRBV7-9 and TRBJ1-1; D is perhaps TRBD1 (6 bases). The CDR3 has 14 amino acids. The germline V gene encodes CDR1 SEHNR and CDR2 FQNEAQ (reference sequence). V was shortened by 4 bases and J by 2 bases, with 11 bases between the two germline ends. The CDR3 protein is CASSWGHANTEAFF. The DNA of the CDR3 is TGTGCCAGCAGCTGGGGACATGCAAACACTGAAGCTTTCTTT.

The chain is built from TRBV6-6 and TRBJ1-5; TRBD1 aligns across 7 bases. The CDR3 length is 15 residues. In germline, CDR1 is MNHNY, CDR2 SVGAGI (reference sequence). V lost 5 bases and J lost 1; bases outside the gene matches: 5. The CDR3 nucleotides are TGTGCCAGCAGTCGGGACAGTGTAAGCAATCAGCCCCAGCATTTT. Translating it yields CASSRDSVSNQPQHF.

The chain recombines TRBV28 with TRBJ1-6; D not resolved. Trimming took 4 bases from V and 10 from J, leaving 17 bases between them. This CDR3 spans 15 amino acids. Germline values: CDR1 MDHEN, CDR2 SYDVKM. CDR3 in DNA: TGTGCCAGCAGTTCCGCCCCCTGGCTCGGCTCACCCCTCCACTTT. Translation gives CASSSAPWLGSPLHF.

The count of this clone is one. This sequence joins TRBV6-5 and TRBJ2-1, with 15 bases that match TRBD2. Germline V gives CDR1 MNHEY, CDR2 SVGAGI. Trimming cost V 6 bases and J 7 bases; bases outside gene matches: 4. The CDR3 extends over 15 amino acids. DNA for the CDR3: TGTGCCAGCAGGGGCGGACTAGCGGGGGGGAATGAGCAGTTCTTC. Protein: CASRGGLAGGNEQFF.

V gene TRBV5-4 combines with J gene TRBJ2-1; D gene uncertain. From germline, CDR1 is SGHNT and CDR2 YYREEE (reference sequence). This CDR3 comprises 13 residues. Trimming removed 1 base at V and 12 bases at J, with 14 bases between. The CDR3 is CASSLPPLYSQFF. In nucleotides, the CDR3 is TGTGCCAGCAGCTTGCCGCCACTGTACTCGCAGTTCTTC.

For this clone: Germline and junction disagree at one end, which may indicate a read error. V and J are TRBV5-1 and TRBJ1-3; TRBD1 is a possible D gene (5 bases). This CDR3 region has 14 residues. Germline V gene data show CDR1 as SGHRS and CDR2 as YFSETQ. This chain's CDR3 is CASSPAGFGSTIYF. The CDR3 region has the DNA TGCGCCAGCAGCCCCGCAGGGTTCGGAAGCACCATATATTTT.

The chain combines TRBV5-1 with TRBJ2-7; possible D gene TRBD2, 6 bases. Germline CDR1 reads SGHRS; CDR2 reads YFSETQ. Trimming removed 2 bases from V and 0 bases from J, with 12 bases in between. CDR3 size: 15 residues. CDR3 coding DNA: TGCGCCAGCAGCTTTTTAGCGGATCTCTCCTACGAGCAGTACTTC. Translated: CASSFLADLSYEQYF.

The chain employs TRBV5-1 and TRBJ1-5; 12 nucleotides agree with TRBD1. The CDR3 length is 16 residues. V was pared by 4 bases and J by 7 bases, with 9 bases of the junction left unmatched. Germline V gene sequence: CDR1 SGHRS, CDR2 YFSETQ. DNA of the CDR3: TGCGCCAGCAGCCCTGACGGGACAGGGGGCGGCCAGCCCCAGCATTTT. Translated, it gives CASSPDGTGGGQPQHF.

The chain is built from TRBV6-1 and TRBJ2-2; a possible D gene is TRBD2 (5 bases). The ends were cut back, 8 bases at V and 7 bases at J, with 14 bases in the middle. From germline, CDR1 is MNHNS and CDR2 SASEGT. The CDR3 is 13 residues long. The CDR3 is CASGEWGDGELFF. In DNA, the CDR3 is TGTGCCAGCGGGGAGTGGGGAGACGGGGAGCTGTTTTTT.

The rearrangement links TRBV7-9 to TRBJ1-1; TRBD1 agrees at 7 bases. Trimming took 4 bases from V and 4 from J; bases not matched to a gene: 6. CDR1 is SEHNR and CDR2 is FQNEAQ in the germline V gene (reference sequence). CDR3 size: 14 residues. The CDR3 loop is CASSYSGGGTEAFF. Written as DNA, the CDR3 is TGTGCCAGCAGCTACTCAGGGGGAGGCACTGAAGCTTTCTTT.

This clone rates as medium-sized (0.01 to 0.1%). The CDR3 loop reads CASTLGGYSNQPQHF. CDR3 DNA sequence: TGTGCCAGCACCCTCGGGGGCTATAGCAATCAGCCCCAGCATTTT. The chain joins TRBV6-6 to TRBJ1-5; D is possibly TRBD1 (6 bases). The CDR3 spans 15 residues. Germline CDR1 reads MNHNY; CDR2 reads SVGAGI (reference sequence). The germline V and J ends were trimmed by 7 bases and 0 bases, with 13 bases remaining between them.

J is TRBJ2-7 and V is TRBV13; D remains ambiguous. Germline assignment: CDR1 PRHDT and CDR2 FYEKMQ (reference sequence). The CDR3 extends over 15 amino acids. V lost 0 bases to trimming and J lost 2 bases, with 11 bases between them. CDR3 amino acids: CASSLGLGSAYEQYF. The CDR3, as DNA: TGTGCCAGCAGCTTAGGCCTAGGCAGCGCCTACGAGCAGTACTTC.

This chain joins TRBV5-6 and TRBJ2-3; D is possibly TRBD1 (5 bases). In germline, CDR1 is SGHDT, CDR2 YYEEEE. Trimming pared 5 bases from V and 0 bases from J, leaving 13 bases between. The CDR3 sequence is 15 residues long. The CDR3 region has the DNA TGTGCCAGCAGGCAAGCAGGGCCGAGCACAGATACGCAGTATTTT. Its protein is CASRQAGPSTDTQYF.

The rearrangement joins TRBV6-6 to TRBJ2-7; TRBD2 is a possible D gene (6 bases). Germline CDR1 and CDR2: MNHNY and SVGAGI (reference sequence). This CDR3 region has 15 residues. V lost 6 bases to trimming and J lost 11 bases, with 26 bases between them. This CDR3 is CASSETGLYYRREYF. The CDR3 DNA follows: TGTGCCAGCAGCGAAACGGGACTGTACTACCGTCGGGAGTACTTC.

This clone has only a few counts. CDR3 sequence reads: CASSERGESPLHF. The CDR3 DNA is TGTGCCAGCAGTGAGAGGGGAGAATCACCCCTCCACTTT. The chain joins TRBV2 to TRBJ1-6; D is possibly TRBD1 (5 bases). CDR3 length: 13 amino acids. CDR1 SNHLY and CDR2 FYNNEI come from the germline V gene. The ends were cut back, 3 bases at V and 10 bases at J, with 10 bases in the middle.

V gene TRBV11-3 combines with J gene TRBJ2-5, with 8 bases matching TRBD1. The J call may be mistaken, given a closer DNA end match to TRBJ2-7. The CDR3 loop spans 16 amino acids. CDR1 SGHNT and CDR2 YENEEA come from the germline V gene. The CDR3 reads CASSLDIRDRTYEQYF. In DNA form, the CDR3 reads TGTGCCAGCAGCTTGGATATCCGGGACAGGACCTACGAGCAGTACTTC.

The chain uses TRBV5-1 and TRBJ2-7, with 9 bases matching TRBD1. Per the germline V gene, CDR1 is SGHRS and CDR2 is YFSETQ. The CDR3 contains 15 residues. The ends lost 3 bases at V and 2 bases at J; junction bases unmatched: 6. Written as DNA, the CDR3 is TGCGCCAGCAGCTGGGGACAGGGAGTAACCTACGAGCAGTACTTC. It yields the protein CASSWGQGVTYEQYF.

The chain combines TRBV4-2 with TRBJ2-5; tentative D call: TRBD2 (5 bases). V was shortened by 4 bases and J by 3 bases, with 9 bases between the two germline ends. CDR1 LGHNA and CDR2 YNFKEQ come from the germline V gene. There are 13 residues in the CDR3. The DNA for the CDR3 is TGTGCCAGCAGCCGTTCGCGGGAAGAGACCCAGTACTTC. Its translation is CASSRSREETQYF.

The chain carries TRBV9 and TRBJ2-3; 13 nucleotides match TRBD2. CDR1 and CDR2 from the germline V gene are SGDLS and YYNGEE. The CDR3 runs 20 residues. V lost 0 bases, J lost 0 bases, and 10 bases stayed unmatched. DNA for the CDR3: TGTGCCAGCAGCGTAGCTGGGGGGACTAGCGGGGCCCCGAGCACAGATACGCAGTATTTT. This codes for CASSVAGGTSGAPSTDTQYF.

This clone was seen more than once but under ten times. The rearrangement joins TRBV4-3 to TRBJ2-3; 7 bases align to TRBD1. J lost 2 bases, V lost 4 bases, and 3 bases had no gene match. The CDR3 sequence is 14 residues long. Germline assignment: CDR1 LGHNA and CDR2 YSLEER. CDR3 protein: CASSRDSYTDTQYF. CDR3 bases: TGCGCCAGCAGCCGGGACAGTTACACAGATACGCAGTATTTT.

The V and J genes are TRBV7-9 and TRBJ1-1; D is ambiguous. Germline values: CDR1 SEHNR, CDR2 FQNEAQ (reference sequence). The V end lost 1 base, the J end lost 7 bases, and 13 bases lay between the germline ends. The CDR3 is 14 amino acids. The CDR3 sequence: CASSLEGHSFEAFF. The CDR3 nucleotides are TGTGCCAGCAGCTTAGAGGGCCACTCCTTTGAAGCTTTCTTT.

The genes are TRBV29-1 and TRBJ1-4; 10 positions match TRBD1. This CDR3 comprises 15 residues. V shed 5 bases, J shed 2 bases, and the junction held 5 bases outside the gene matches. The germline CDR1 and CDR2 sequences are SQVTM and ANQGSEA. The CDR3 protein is CSVHGTGDTNEKLFF. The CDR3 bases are TGCAGCGTTCACGGGACAGGGGACACTAATGAAAAACTGTTTTTT.

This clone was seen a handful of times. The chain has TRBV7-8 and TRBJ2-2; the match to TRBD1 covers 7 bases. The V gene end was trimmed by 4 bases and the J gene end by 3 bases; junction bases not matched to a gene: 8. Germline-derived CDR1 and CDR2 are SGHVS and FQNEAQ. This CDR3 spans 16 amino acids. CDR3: CASSSLSTGYTGELFF. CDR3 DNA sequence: TGTGCCAGCAGCTCGCTCTCGACAGGGTACACCGGGGAGCTGTTTTTT.

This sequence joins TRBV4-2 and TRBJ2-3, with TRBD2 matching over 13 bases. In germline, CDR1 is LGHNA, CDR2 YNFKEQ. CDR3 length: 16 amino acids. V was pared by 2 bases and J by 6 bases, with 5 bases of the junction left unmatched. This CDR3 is CASSQRTSGGGDTQYF. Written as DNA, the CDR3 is TGTGCCAGCAGCCAACGGACTAGCGGGGGCGGGGATACGCAGTATTTT.

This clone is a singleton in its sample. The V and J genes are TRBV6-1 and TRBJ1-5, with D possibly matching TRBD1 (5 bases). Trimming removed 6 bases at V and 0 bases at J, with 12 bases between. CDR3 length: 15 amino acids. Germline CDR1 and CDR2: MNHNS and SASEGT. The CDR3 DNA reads TGTGCCAGCAGGACCCCCGGGGGTAGCAATCAGCCCCAGCATTTT. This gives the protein CASRTPGGSNQPQHF.

In DNA form, the CDR3 reads TGTGCCAGCAGCCTAAGGAACGGCGGGGAGCTGTTTTTT. It yields the protein CASSLRNGGELFF. The chain joins TRBV7-3 to TRBJ2-2; D is uncertain. The CDR3 is 13 residues long. The V gene's germline CDR1 is SGHTA and CDR2 FQGTGA. V gave up 5 bases and J gave up 7 bases, with 11 bases separating them.

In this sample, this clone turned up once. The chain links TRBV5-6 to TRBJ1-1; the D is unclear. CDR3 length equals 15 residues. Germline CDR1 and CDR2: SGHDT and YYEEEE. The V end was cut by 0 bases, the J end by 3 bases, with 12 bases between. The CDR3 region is CASSLVEWTYTEAFF. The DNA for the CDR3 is TGTGCCAGCAGCTTGGTAGAATGGACTTACACTGAAGCTTTCTTT.

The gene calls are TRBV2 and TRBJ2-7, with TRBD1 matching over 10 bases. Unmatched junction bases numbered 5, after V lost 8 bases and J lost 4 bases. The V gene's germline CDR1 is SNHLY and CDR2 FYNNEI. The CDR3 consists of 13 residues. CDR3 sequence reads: CASLTGGGYEQYF. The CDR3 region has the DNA TGTGCCAGCCTGACAGGGGGCGGGTACGAGCAGTACTTC.

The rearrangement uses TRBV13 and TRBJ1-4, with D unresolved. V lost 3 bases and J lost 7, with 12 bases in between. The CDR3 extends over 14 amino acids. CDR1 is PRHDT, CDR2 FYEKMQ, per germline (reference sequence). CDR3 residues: CASSFKVLGEKLFF. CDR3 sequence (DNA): TGTGCCAGCAGCTTTAAGGTGTTAGGTGAAAAACTGTTTTTT.